This T cell receptor beta chain was identified during a study of T cells after yellow fever vaccination. A universal primer site and UMIs were added as TCR cDNA was made by 5'RACE template switching. TCRdb fed the 5' RACE reads into MiXCR, producing one record per CDR3 protein. This table has under 300,000 distinct CDR3 sequences, 6.9% appearing once. The CDR3 length is 14 residues. Trimming left V 0 bases short and J 2 bases short, with 6 bases between. CDR1 is SGDLS, CDR2 YYNGEE, per germline. Sequencing was performed on CD4+ T cells sorted from PBMCs, taken 15 days after the yellow fever booster vaccination. This TCR was recovered from a man aged 30-40 years who received the YFV17D yellow fever vaccine. This chain joins TRBV9 and TRBJ2-1; D gene uncertain. Written as DNA, the CDR3 is TGTGCCAGCAGCGTAGAATCAGCCTACAATGAGCAGTTCTTC. This encodes CASSVESAYNEQFF. Using reference TRBV9 and TRBJ2-1 for the parts outside the CDR3, the full variable domain is DSGVTQTPKHLITATGQRVTLRCSPRSGDLSVYWYQQSLDQGLQFLIQYYNGEERAKGNILERFSAQQFPDLHSELNLSSLELGDSALYFCASSVESAYNEQFFGPGTRLTVL.